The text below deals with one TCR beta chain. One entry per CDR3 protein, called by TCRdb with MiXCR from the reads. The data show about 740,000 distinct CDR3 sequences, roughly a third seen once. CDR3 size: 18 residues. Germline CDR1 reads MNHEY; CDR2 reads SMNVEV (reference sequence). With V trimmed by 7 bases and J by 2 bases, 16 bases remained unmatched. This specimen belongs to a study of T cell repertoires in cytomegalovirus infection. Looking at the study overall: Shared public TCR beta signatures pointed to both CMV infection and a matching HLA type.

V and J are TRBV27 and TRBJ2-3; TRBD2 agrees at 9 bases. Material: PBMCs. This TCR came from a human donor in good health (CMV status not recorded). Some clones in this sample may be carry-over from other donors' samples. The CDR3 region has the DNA TGTGCCAGCAACTCTCCGGGACTAGCCGGTTTTGTCACAGATACGCAGTATTTT. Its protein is CASNSPGLAGFVTDTQYF.